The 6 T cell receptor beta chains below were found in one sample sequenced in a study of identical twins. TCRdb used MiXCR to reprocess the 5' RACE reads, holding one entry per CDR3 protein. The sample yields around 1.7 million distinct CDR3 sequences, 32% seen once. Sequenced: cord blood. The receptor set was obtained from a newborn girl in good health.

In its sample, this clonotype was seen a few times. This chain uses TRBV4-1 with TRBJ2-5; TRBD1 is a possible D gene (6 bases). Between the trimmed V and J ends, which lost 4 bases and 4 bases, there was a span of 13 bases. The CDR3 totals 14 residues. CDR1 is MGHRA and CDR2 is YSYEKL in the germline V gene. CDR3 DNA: TGCGCCAGCAGCCCCCAAGGCAGGGGAGAGACCCAGTACTTC. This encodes CASSPQGRGETQYF.

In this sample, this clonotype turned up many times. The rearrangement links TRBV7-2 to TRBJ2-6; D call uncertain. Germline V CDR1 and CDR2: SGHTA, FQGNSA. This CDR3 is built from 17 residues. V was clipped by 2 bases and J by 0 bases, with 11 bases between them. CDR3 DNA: TGTGCCAGCAGCTTATTATTTGAGAGCTCTGGGGCCAACGTCCTGACTTTC. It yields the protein CASSLLFESSGANVLTF.

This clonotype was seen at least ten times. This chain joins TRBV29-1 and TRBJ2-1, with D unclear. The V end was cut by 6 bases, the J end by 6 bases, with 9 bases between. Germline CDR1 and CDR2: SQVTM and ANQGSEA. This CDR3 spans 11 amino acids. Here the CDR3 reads CSVLAGNEQFF. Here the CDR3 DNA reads TGCAGCGTCCTGGCCGGCAATGAGCAGTTCTTC.

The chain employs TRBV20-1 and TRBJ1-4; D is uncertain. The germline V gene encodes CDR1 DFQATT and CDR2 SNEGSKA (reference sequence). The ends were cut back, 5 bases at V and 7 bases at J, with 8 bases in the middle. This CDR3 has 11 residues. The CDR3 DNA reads TGCAGTGCTCAGTTGGGTGAAAAACTGTTTTTT. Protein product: CSAQLGEKLFF.

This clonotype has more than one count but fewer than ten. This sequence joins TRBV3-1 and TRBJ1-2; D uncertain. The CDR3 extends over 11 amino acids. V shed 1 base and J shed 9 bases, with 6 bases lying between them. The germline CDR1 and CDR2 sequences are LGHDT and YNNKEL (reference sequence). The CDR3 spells CASSQGVSYTF. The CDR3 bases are TGTGCCAGCAGCCAAGGGGTGAGCTACACCTTC.

CDR3: CASSPGTGTGVEAFF. The CDR3 region has the DNA TGTGCCAGCAGTCCCGGGACAGGGACGGGCGTTGAAGCTTTCTTT. The chain employs TRBV2 and TRBJ1-1; 9 bases are a match to TRBD1. Germline CDR1 is SNHLY and CDR2 is FYNNEI. V lost 5 bases and J lost 7; bases outside the gene matches: 11. This CDR3 has 15 amino acids.